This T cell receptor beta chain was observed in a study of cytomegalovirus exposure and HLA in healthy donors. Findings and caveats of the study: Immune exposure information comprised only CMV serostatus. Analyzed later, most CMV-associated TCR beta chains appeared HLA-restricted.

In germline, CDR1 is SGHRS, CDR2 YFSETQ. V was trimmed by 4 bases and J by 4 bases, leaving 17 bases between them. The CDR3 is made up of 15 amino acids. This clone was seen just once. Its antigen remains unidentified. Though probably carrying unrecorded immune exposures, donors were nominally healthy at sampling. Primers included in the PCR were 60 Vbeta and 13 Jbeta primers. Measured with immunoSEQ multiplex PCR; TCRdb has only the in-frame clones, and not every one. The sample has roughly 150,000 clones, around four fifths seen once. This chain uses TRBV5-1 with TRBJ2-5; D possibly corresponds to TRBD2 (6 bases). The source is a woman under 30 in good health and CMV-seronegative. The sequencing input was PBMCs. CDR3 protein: CASSTDRDWRETQYF. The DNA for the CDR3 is TGCGCCAGCAGCACCGACCGGGACTGGAGAGAGACCCAGTACTTC.